The 8 T cell receptor beta chains reported below all come from one sample, sequenced in a study of beta chain features in type 1 diabetes. Study results and caveats: When Type 1 diabetes patients were examined, their TCRB CDR3s proved moderately but significantly shorter in all four CD4+ subsets.

Their antigen targets remain unknown. Sequencing targeted expressed TCRB transcripts, as all isolated RNA had been reverse transcribed. Clones were sequenced by immunoSEQ multiplex PCR, and TCRdb holds only the in-frame ones, with some missing. The sample shows 600,000 or so clones, 12% of them seen only once. The sequencing input was naive CD4+ T cells from blood. Source of these receptors: a man aged 25 to 40 with type 1 diabetes.

This clone was found a few times. The J gene is TRBJ1-6, the V gene TRBV6-5, with 7 bases fitting TRBD1. V lost 6 bases to trimming and J lost 14 bases; unmatched junction nucleotides: 16. Germline V gene data show CDR1 as MNHEY and CDR2 as SVGAGI. This CDR3 comprises 15 residues. The CDR3 region has the DNA TGTGCCAGCAGATCCATCGGGACAGCGATTACGGCCCTCCACTTT. Translation: CASRSIGTAITALHF.

This clone came up a few times. The rearrangement uses TRBV30 and TRBJ1-2; tentatively, D is TRBD1 (5 bases). CDR1 and CDR2 from the germline V gene are GTSNPN and SVGIG (reference sequence). The CDR3 extends over 14 amino acids. Trimming took off 1 base at V and 2 bases at J, with 11 bases between the two ends. In nucleotides, the CDR3 is TGTGCCTGGAGTGCCTCGGGACTCAACTATGGCTACACCTTC. Its protein is CAWSASGLNYGYTF.

This clone was recorded a few times. The identical CDR3 is also encoded by other nucleotide sequences in the sample. The chain is built from TRBV6-1 and TRBJ2-5, with 8 bases that match TRBD1. Germline V gene data show CDR1 as MNHNS and CDR2 as SASEGT. Trimming cost V 6 bases and J 5 bases; bases outside gene matches: 5. This CDR3 is 13 amino acids long. This chain's CDR3 is CASRDRVGETQYF. The CDR3 nucleotides are TGTGCCAGCAGGGACAGGGTTGGCGAGACCCAGTACTTC.

This clone has more than one count but fewer than ten. The chain combines TRBV6-5 with TRBJ2-3; possibly TRBD2 for D (5 bases). The CDR3 runs to 15 residues. The germline gives CDR1 MNHEY, CDR2 SVGAGI. The V and J ends lost 5 bases and 0 bases respectively, with 12 bases between them. CDR3 protein: CASSTGGGSTDTQYF. The DNA of the CDR3 is TGTGCCAGCAGTACGGGTGGAGGAAGCACAGATACGCAGTATTTT.

This clone turned up a few times. This chain uses TRBV30 with TRBJ1-2; no firm D call. CDR1 and CDR2 (germline): GTSNPN, SVGIG (reference sequence). Between the trimmed V and J ends, which lost 4 bases and 1 base, there was a span of 7 bases. The CDR3 contains 12 residues. The CDR3 DNA reads as TGTGCCTGGACCGGCTTTAACTATGGCTACACCTTC. It encodes CAWTGFNYGYTF.

V usage is TRBV11-2 and J usage is TRBJ1-6; D is perhaps TRBD1 (5 bases). The germline V gene has CDR1 SGHAT and CDR2 FQNNGV. This CDR3 has 13 residues. V was pared by 6 bases and J by 10 bases, with 13 bases between. The CDR3 region is CASRRSRESPLHF. The CDR3 DNA reads as TGTGCCAGCAGGAGAAGCAGGGAGTCACCCCTCCACTTT.

The rearrangement uses TRBV7-9 and TRBJ2-5; no definite D call. Germline V gives CDR1 SEHNR, CDR2 FQNEAQ (reference sequence). This CDR3 has 14 residues. Deletions cut 0 bases from V and 5 bases from J, with 10 bases between. The CDR3 loop reads CASSLASTSETQYF. In nucleotides, the CDR3 is TGTGCCAGCAGCTTAGCGTCTACCTCCGAGACCCAGTACTTC.

This clone has a handful of counts. The rearrangement links TRBV18 to TRBJ2-3; D unresolved. V was trimmed by 2 bases and J by 0 bases, leaving 12 bases between them. Germline assignment: CDR1 KGHSH and CDR2 LQKENI. CDR3 length: 16 amino acids. The DNA of the CDR3 is TGTGCCAGCTCACCAGCTTCCGGGCTTAGCACAGATACGCAGTATTTT. Amino acid sequence: CASSPASGLSTDTQYF. The full variable domain, rest sourced from reference TRBV18 and TRBJ2-3, is NAGVMQNPRHLVRRRGQEARLRCSPMKGHSHVYWYRQLPEEGLKFMVYLQKENIIDESGMPKERFSAEFPKEGPSILRIQQVVRGDSAAYFCASSPASGLSTDTQYFGPGTRLTVL.